These 11 T cell receptor beta chains originate from one sample sequenced in a study of CD8+ T cells in alopecia areata. Sequencing used cDNA as its template, made by extracting RNA and reverse transcribing it. The method was immunoSEQ multiplex PCR; TCRdb's version includes in-frame clones alone and lacks a portion of them. The repertoire holds about 190,000 clones, with roughly 60% as singletons. Treatment given: oral pan-JAK inhibitor, 5-10 mg twice daily. This material consisted of CD4+ T cells sorted from blood, taken at week 24, from a patient treated with tofacitinib. The receptors stem from a human donor with alopecia areata.

A remark on this clone: The identical CDR3 is also encoded by other nucleotide sequences in the sample. The V and J genes are TRBV2 and TRBJ1-1; D not certain. V lost 4 bases and J 5 bases, leaving 11 bases between the germline ends. CDR1 is SNHLY and CDR2 is FYNNEI in the germline V gene. CDR3 length equals 13 residues. The CDR3: CASSAARGTEAFF. The CDR3 nucleotides are TGTGCCAGCAGTGCAGCCCGAGGGACTGAAGCTTTCTTT.

The chain couples TRBV7-2 to TRBJ2-7; D call uncertain. V lost 2 bases and J lost 1, with 9 bases in between. Germline V gene lookup returns CDR1 SGHTA and CDR2 FQGNSA. CDR3 size: 14 residues. The CDR3 bases are TGTGCCAGCAGCTTAATGGGCAGGTCCTACGAGCAGTACTTC. Translating gives CASSLMGRSYEQYF.

This chain links TRBV29-1 with TRBJ1-1; no definite D call. Germline CDR1 is SQVTM and CDR2 is ANQGSEA. Deletions cut 6 bases from V and 12 bases from J, with 14 bases between. This CDR3 contains 10 residues. This chain's CDR3 is CSVAQGMTFF. The CDR3 DNA follows: TGCAGCGTGGCCCAAGGGATGACTTTCTTT. Supplemented by reference TRBV29-1 and TRBJ1-1, the full variable domain reads SAVISQKPSRDICQRGTSLTIQCQVDSQVTMMFWYRQQPGQSLTLIATANQGSEATYESGFVIDKFPISRPNLTFSTLTVSNMSPEDSSIYLCSVAQGMTFFGQGTRLTVV.

This sequence joins TRBV30 and TRBJ1-2; D not resolved. Trimming removed 2 bases at V and 6 bases at J, with 10 bases between. This CDR3 comprises 12 residues. Germline CDR1 reads GTSNPN; CDR2 reads SVGIG (reference sequence). This chain's CDR3 is CAWSSVRNGYTF. CDR3 sequence (DNA): TGTGCCTGGAGTTCCGTAAGGAATGGCTACACCTTC. The variable domain in full, completed from reference TRBV30 and TRBJ1-2, reads SQTIHQWPATLVQPVGSPLSLECTVEGTSNPNLYWYRQAAGRGLQLLFYSVGIGQISSEVPQNLSASRPQDRQFILSSKKLLLSDSGFYLCAWSSVRNGYTFGSGTRLTVV.

V and J are TRBV6-5 and TRBJ2-2, with D uncertain. V was trimmed by 6 bases and J by 0 bases, leaving 8 bases between them. The length of the CDR3 is 14 residues. CDR1 MNHEY and CDR2 SVGAGI come from the germline V gene. Here the CDR3 reads CASRDHSNTGELFF. The CDR3 DNA sequence: TGTGCCAGCAGGGACCACTCGAACACCGGGGAGCTGTTTTTT.

This clone was counted only a few times. The chain uses TRBV27 and TRBJ1-1, with D tentatively TRBD1 (5 bases). Germline CDR1 MNHEY, CDR2 SMNVEV (reference sequence). V was cut by 2 bases and J by 1 base, with 8 bases left in between. The CDR3 totals 14 residues. The CDR3, as DNA: TGTGCCAGCAGTTTAAAGGGGCGGAACACTGAAGCTTTCTTT. It is translated as CASSLKGRNTEAFF.

V gene TRBV5-7 combines with J gene TRBJ1-6, with 11 nucleotides matching TRBD1. TRBV5-7 is an ORF for which the function is uncertain. The CDR3 totals 13 residues. Unmatched junction bases numbered 5, after V lost 8 bases and J lost 10 bases. In DNA form, the CDR3 reads TGTGCCAGGATGGGACAGGGGGACTCACCCCTCCACTTT. Translation: CARMGQGDSPLHF.

This chain joins TRBV7-3 and TRBJ1-1, with TRBD1 as a possible D gene (6 bases). CDR1 and CDR2 (germline): SGHTA, FQGTGA. CDR3 size: 13 residues. V shed 4 bases and J shed 3 bases, with 9 bases lying between them. CDR3 DNA sequence: TGTGCCAGCAGCTGGGGGCGGGACACTGAAGCTTTCTTT. Translating it yields CASSWGRDTEAFF.

CDR3 loop: CASGLGLALNEQFF. The CDR3 nucleotides are TGTGCTAGTGGTTTGGGACTAGCCCTGAATGAGCAGTTCTTC. V usage is TRBV12-5 and J usage is TRBJ2-1; 7 bases align to TRBD2. The junction had 4 bases not matched to a gene; V was cut back by 1 base and J by 7 bases. CDR1 is LGHNT and CDR2 is FRNRAP in the germline V gene. The CDR3 loop spans 14 amino acids. Using reference TRBV12-5 and TRBJ2-1 for the parts outside the CDR3, the full variable domain is DARVTQTPRHKVTEMGQEVTMRCQPILGHNTVFWYRQTMMQGLELLAYFRNRAPLDDSGMPKDRFSAEMPDATLATLKIQPSEPRDSAVYFCASGLGLALNEQFFGPGTRLTVL.

V usage is TRBV28 and J usage is TRBJ2-7, with TRBD1 identical over 10 bases. The CDR3 length is 14 residues. Trimming took 8 bases from V and 3 from J; bases not matched to a gene: 7. Germline CDR1 MDHEN, CDR2 SYDVKM. The CDR3 here is CASGSGQGGYEQYF. The CDR3 coding sequence is TGTGCCAGCGGATCAGGACAGGGGGGCTACGAGCAGTACTTC.

The table lists this clone with a few counts. The chain recombines TRBV29-1 with TRBJ2-4, with 10 bases lining up with TRBD2. The germline gives CDR1 SQVTM, CDR2 ANQGSEA. The CDR3 extends over 12 amino acids. V trimming: 6 bases; J trimming: 14 bases; junction bases outside the gene matches: 10. CDR3 protein: CSVSVAGGYKYF. The CDR3 DNA is TGCAGCGTGTCGGTAGCGGGGGGTTATAAGTACTTC.